Listed below are T cell receptor beta chains from one sample, sequenced in a study of T cell changes during pregnancy in multiple sclerosis. Produced via immunoSEQ multiplex PCR; TCRdb's table is partial and in-frame only. The sample carries about 42,000 clones, about 91% recorded once. Sample: CD4+ T cells from peripheral blood mononuclear cells, taken after pregnancy. Every receptor here comes from a female donor in good health, enrolled as a control in a pregnancy study. CDR3s include the opening cysteine and the closing phenylalanine or tryptophan. The D gene is left open where the match is weak. Size tells how often a clone was seen (once, few, many) or the class of an expanded clone, and some rows leave it out.

size	V	D	J	length	DNA	CDR3
.	TRBV6-5	TRBD2	TRBJ2-1	15	TGTGCCAGCAGGGGACTAGCGGGAGTCAGAAATGAGCAGTTCTTC	CASRGLAGVRNEQFF
.	TRBV28	TRBD1	TRBJ2-3	13	TGTGCCAGCAGGGACAGGGGCTCAGATACGCAGTATTTT	CASRDRGSDTQYF
once	TRBV4-1	TRBD1	TRBJ1-1	18	TGCGCCAGCAGCCAAGAACCTCGAGAGACAGGGCCGAACACTGAAGCTTTCTTT	CASSQEPRETGPNTEAFF
.	TRBV28	TRBD2	TRBJ2-2	18	TGTGCCAGCAGACCCTCCAGTCGAGCGGGAGGGGCCACCGGGGAGCTGTTTTTT	CASRPSSRAGGATGELFF
.	TRBV7-2	.	TRBJ1-1	15	TGTGCCAGCAGCTTATTCCACAGCTTGAACACTGAAGCTTTCTTT	CASSLFHSLNTEAFF
.	TRBV4-3	.	TRBJ2-5	14	TGCGCCAGCAGCCTTAACCCGGGGTCGGAGACCCAGTACTTC	CASSLNPGSETQYF
.	TRBV2	TRBD2	TRBJ2-4	12	TGTGGGGGGGGAAGGGTGGAAAACATTCAGTACTTC	CGGGRVENIQYF
.	TRBV7-2	TRBD2	TRBJ2-5	17	TGTGCCAGCAGCTCCCGCCCGGGACTAGCGGGAGTACAGACCCAGTACTTC	CASSSRPGLAGVQTQYF
.	TRBV5-1	.	TRBJ1-1	13	TGCGCCAGCAGCTTTTCCGTGAACACTGAAGCTTTCTTT	CASSFSVNTEAFF
.	TRBV5-6	.	TRBJ2-3	15	TGTGCCAGCAGCAGACCGGGAGTACGCACAGATACGCAGTATTTT	CASSRPGVRTDTQYF
.	TRBV6-1	TRBD2	TRBJ2-7	13	TGTGCCAGCAGGGGGGGAGGGCGATACGAGCAGTACTTC	CASRGGGRYEQYF
.	TRBV11-2	TRBD2	TRBJ2-1	15	TGTGCCAGCAGCTTTACTAGCGGGGGGGCCAATGAGCAGTTCTTC	CASSFTSGGANEQFF
.	TRBV7-7	.	TRBJ2-2	16	TGTGCTAGCAGCTTACTGACTAGTCCAGACACCGGGGAGCTGTTTTTT	CASSLLTSPDTGELFF
.	TRBV11-3	TRBD1	TRBJ2-1	12	TGTGCCAGCAGCCACAGGGGTGGGGAGCAGTTCTTC	CASSHRGGEQFF
.	TRBV5-1	.	TRBJ2-7	15	TGCGCCAGCAGCCTGGTGGGGACTGTCAGCTACGAGCAGTACTTC	CASSLVGTVSYEQYF
once	TRBV27	.	TRBJ1-1	14	TGTGCCAGCAGTTCGCGGGGGTTGAACACTGAAGCTTTCTTT	CASSSRGLNTEAFF
.	TRBV6-1	TRBD2	TRBJ2-7	15	TGTGCCAGCAGTGAAGGAGCGGGGGGTCCTTACGAGCAGTACTTC	CASSEGAGGPYEQYF
once	TRBV27	TRBD2	TRBJ2-7	14	TGTGCCAGCAGTTCCTCAGCGGGATCCTACGAGCAGTACTTC	CASSSSAGSYEQYF
.	TRBV9	TRBD1	TRBJ1-1	17	TGTGCCAGCAGCGTAGGTACAGGGGGCGCGGTGAACACTGAAGCTTTCTTT	CASSVGTGGAVNTEAFF
.	TRBV9	.	TRBJ2-4	12	TGTGCCAGCAGCTTTGATGGGAGCATTCAGTACTTC	CASSFDGSIQYF
.	TRBV5-5	TRBD1	TRBJ1-2	14	TGTGCCAGCAGCTTGGAGGGGGCTACTGGTGGCTACACCTTC	CASSLEGATGGYTF
.	TRBV11-2	TRBD2	TRBJ2-1	16	TGTGCCAGCAGCTTTTCGGTGGCGGGAGCGACCAATGAGCAGTTCTTC	CASSFSVAGATNEQFF
.	TRBV2	.	TRBJ1-6	14	TGTGCCAGCCTTTATACCCCGGGAAATTCACCCCTCCACTTT	CASLYTPGNSPLHF
.	TRBV21-1	.	TRBJ2-6	19	TGTGCCAGCAGCAAAGTTAGGGCGGGATTCACCTCTGGGGCCAACGTCCTGACTTTC	CASSKVRAGFTSGANVLTF
few	TRBV11-2	.	TRBJ2-7	16	TGTGCCAGCAGCTTAGCCGGCAGAAGGAGATTCAACGAGCAGTACTTC	CASSLAGRRRFNEQYF
once	TRBV11-2	.	TRBJ1-3	14	TGTGCCAGCATCTCGACAGAAGCTGAAAACACCATATATTTT	CASISTEAENTIYF
.	TRBV9	TRBD1	TRBJ1-1	12	TGTGCCAGCAGCAAAGACAGGGCTGAAGCTTTCTTT	CASSKDRAEAFF
.	TRBV27	.	TRBJ1-2	15	TGTGCCAGCAGTTCCCTAGGGGGGGCAAGCTATGGCTACACCTTC	CASSSLGGASYGYTF
.	TRBV28	.	TRBJ1-3	12	TGTGCCAGCAGCCGACAGGGAAACACCATATATTTT	CASSRQGNTIYF
.	TRBV7-2	.	TRBJ1-1	14	TGTGCCAGCAGCCGACAACAGATGAACACTGAAGCTTTCTTT	CASSRQQMNTEAFF
.	TRBV4-2	.	TRBJ2-2	14	TGTGCCAGCAGCCACCCCGAGCAGGCCGGGGAGCTGTTTTTT	CASSHPEQAGELFF
.	TRBV30	.	TRBJ1-2	11	TGTGCCTGGAGTCGGAGGGATGGCTACACCTTC	CAWSRRDGYTF
.	TRBV5-6	TRBD1	TRBJ2-1	13	TGTGCCAGCAGCCAAGGGGGCGAGGATGAGCAGTTCTTC	CASSQGGEDEQFF
.	TRBV7-9	.	TRBJ2-7	12	TGTGCCAGCAGCTATACAGGGATCGAGCAGTACTTC	CASSYTGIEQYF
.	TRBV7-3	.	TRBJ1-6	15	TGTGCCAGCAGCCCTCGGGGGAACTATAATTCACCCCTCCACTTT	CASSPRGNYNSPLHF
once	TRBV14	.	TRBJ1-6	13	TGTGCCAGCAGTCGGGGACACCCCTCACCCCTCCACTTT	CASSRGHPSPLHF
.	TRBV19	TRBD2	TRBJ2-1	16	TGTGCCAGTAGTACGGCGGGGGGCCGCTCCTACAATGAGCAGTTCTTC	CASSTAGGRSYNEQFF
.	TRBV5-6	TRBD1	TRBJ2-7	19	TGTGCCAGCAGCTTGGTGGTATACAGGGGGCGCTGGGACCACTACGAGCAGTACTTC	CASSLVVYRGRWDHYEQYF
.	TRBV28	TRBD1	TRBJ1-2	16	TGTGCCAGCAGTTTGGGGGGGCAGGGGGCGTTCTATGGCTACACCTTC	CASSLGGQGAFYGYTF
.	TRBV21-1	.	TRBJ2-1	18	TGTGCCAGCAGCAAAGGGGGGACTAGCGGGAGTTACTACAATGAGCAGTTCTTC	CASSKGGTSGSYYNEQFF
.	TRBV7-9	TRBD1	TRBJ2-7	14	TGTGCCAGCAGTAACGACAGGGTTCCCTACGAGCAGTACTTC	CASSNDRVPYEQYF
few	TRBV9	.	TRBJ2-1	14	TGTGCCAGCAGTCCGGTCGTAGGGGCCGCTGAGCAGTTCTTC	CASSPVVGAAEQFF
.	TRBV15	.	TRBJ2-6	18	TGTGCCACCAGCGGGGGGGGACAGGAGACAACTGGGGCCAACGTCCTGACTTTC	CATSGGGQETTGANVLTF
.	TRBV1	.	TRBJ2-5	15	TGCACCAGCAGATTCAGCGGGGGGGTACAAGAGACCCAGTACTTC	CTSRFSGGVQETQYF
.	TRBV4-1	TRBD2	TRBJ2-1	16	TGCGCCAGCAGCCCGACTAGCGGGGACCGCTACAATGAGCAGTTCTTC	CASSPTSGDRYNEQFF
few	TRBV18	.	TRBJ1-1	14	TGTGCCAGCTCACCACAAGGCCCGAGGGCTGAAGCTTTCTTT	CASSPQGPRAEAFF